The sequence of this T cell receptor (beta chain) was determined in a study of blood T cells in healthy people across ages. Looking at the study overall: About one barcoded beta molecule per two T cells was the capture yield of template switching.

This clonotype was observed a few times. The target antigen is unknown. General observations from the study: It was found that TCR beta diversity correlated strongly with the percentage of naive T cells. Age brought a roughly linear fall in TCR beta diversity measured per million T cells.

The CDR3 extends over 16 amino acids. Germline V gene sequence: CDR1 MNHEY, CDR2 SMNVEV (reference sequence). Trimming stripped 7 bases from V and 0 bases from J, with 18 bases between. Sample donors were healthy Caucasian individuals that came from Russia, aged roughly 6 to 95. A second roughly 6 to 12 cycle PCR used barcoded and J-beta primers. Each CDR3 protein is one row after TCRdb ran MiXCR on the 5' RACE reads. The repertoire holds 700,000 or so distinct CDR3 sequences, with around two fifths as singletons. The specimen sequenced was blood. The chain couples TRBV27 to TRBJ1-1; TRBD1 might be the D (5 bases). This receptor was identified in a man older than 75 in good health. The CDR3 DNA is TGTGCCAGCACCTCCCTTCGTAAGGGGCTGAACACTGAAGCTTTCTTT. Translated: CASTSLRKGLNTEAFF.